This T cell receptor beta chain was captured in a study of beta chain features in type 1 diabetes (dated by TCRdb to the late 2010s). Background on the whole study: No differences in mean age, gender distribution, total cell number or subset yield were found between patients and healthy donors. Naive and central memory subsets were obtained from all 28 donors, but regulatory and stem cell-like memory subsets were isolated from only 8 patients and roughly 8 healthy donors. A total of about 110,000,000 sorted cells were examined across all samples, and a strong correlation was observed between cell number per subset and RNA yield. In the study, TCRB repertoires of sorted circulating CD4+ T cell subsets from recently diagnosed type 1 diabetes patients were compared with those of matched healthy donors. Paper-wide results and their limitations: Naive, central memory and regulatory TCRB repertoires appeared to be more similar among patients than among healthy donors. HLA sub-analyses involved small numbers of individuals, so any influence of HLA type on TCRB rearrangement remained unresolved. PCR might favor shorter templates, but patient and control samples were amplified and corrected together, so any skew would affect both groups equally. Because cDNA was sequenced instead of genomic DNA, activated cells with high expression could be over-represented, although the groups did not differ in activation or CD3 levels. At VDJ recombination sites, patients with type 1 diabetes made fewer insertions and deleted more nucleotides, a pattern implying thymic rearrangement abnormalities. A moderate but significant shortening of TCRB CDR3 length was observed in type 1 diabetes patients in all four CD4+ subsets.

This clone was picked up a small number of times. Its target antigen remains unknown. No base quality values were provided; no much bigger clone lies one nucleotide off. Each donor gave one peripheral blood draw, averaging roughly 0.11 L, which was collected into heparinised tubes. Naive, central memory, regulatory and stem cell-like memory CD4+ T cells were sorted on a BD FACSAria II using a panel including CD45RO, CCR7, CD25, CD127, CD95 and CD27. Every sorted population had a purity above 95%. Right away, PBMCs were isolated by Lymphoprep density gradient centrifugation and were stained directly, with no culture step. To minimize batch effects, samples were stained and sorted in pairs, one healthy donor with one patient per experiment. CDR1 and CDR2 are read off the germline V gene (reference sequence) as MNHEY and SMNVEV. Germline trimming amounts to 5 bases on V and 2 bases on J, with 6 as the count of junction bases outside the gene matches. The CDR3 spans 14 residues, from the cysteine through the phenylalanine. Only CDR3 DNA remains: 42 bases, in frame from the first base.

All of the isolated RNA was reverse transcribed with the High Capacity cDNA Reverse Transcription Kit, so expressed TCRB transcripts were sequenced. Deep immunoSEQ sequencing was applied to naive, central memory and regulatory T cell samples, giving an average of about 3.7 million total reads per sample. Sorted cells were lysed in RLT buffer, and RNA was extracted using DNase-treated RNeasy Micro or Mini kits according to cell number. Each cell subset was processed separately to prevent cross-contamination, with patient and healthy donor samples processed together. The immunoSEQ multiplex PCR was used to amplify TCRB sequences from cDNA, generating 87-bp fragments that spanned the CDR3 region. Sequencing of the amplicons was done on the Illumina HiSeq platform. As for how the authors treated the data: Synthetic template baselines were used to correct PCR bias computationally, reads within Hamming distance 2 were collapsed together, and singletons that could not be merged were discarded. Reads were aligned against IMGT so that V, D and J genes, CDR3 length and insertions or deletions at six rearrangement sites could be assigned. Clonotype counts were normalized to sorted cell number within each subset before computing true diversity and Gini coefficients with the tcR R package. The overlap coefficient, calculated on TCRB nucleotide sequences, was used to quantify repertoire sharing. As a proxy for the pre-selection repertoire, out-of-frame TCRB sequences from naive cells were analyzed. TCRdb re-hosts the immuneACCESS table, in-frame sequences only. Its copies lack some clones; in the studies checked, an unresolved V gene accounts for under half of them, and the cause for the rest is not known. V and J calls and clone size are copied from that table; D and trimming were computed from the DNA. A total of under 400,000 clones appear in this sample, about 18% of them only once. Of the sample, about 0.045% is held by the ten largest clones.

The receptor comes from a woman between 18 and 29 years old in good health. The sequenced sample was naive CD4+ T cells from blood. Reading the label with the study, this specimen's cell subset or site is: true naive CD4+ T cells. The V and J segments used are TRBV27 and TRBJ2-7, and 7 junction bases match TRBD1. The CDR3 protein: CASSQRQGAYEQYF. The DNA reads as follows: TGTGCCAGCAGTCAAAGACAGGGTGCCTACGAGCAGTACTTC.